This entry features one T cell receptor (beta chain) sequence. Its target antigen remains unknown. Base qualities are missing; no much larger clone stands one base away. The data stem from a study of cytomegalovirus exposure and HLA in healthy donors (dated 2017 in TCRdb). With respect to the entire study: In an earlier analysis of some 610 of the donors, 276 Gb of sequence data and approximately 120 million unique TCR beta sequences from about 190 million T cells were reported. Approximately 300 gigabases of sequencing data and 80 million or so unique TCR sequences were included in an early release covering roughly 600 HLA-typed donors. The genetic ancestry cluster associated with self-reported Caucasian donors included 81% of the roughly 410 genotyped donors. The aim of the study was to test whether cataloging public T cell receptors could identify signatures of past pathogen exposure. The study used immunosequencing to profile the T cell repertoires of approximately 630 subjects and linked those repertoires to cytomegalovirus serostatus. A separate validation cohort of roughly 120 different subjects was used in addition to the 666-subject first cohort. To predict cytomegalovirus infection status, the study combined high-throughput TCR immunosequencing, statistical association of individual TCRs with disease status, and machine learning. To study patterns of TCR occurrence, a later analysis re-analyzed previously published TCR beta repertoires from 550 to 800 donors and added high-resolution HLA genotyping. In the later analysis, no new phenotypic data were used to find candidate immune exposures; instead, reliance was placed on TCR beta sequences and their occurrence across donors. An earlier analysis of approximately 630 of the donors applied high-throughput TCR beta sequencing to assess whether each TCR beta V gene segment acted as functional or pseudogenic. Donor age, sex, ethnicity and CMV serostatus were compiled together with the repertoire data. Genome-wide SNP genotypes for about three fifths of the roughly 670 donors were used in a later genetic analysis, which treated that subset as a discovery cohort. Every discovery cohort repertoire had been produced on one sequencing platform. Class I and class II HLA loci were covered by the typing at four-digit resolution. Typing coverage varied by locus: about 620-630 donors for A, B, C, DRB1 and DQB1; roughly 510 for DQA1; about 570 for DPA1; approximately 490 for DPB1. Roughly 5 DR-DQ haplotypes were handled as single units for association and clustering because linkage in the cohort was strong. Across 300 to 500 genotyped donors of the cohort, an average of roughly 230,000 unique TCR beta nucleotide sequences per donor were sequenced, and approximately 17% of those sequences were non-productive.

In total, 600 or so healthy bone marrow donors made up the cohort. At the time of sampling, all cohort members were nominally healthy, though unrecorded immune exposures were likely present. The donor tested CMV seropositive, placing the donor among the roughly 300 seropositive members of the cohort. Every donor gave a peripheral blood sample, and the peripheral blood mononuclear cells from that sample were used for TCR beta sequencing. The Qiagen DNeasy Blood Extraction Kit was used to extract genomic DNA from the blood cell samples. The investigation overall reported the following: Correlated functional status among segregating V segments might reflect linkage disequilibrium, but an unknown experimental factor could not be ruled out. Cytomegalovirus status was reported to be diagnosed by the classifier with high specificity and sensitivity in both the original and validation cohorts. This cohort had only TCR beta chains sequenced, and the lack of alpha or paired-chain data limited which features could be detected. Because some donors lacked HLA typing at each locus, the association tests relied only on the typed subset. Seventeen rarely observed V segments, including chromosome 9 orphons, were excluded from the earlier analysis of a few hundred of the donors because counts were too low. A few of the identified cytomegalovirus-associated TCR beta chains were confirmed in vitro to be specific for cytomegalovirus antigens. Most CMV-associated TCR beta chains appeared to be HLA-restricted in a later analysis, and the HLA associations seemed to be driven largely by CMV exposure. V-gene and J-gene trimming of TCR beta chains was associated with a missense DCLRE1C variant in a later genetic analysis, and the association was replicated in an independent cohort. The only immune exposure information available for the cohort was CMV serostatus. A further reported finding was that TCR beta sequences accurately predicted the HLA-A and HLA-B alleles for most subjects in the first cohort. Sequencing depth was assumed to be roughly uniform across donors in the presence/absence analyses, though that assumption may not hold. The study gave a list of 150 to 200 TCR beta chains associated with cytomegalovirus. Strong co-occurrence of HLA alleles, especially DR and DQ, made assigning TCR associations to individual alleles difficult. In an earlier analysis of some 540 of the donors, most TCR beta V segments appeared in productive rearrangements about 87% or about 30% of the time, broadly matching IMGT annotations. Because the 87-base-pair reads could not distinguish some IMGT-functional V segments, including TRBV6-2 and TRBV6-3, those segments were excluded. According to a later analysis, parvovirus B19, influenza, CMV and Epstein-Barr virus appeared linked to several top co-occurrence clusters. In a later analysis, HLA-associated TCR beta chains were found to be more clonally expanded and to have lower generation probabilities than equally common non-associated chains. Most TCR sequences were observed very rarely across donors, whereas some public TCRs were present in many individuals. According to a later genetic analysis, donors in an Asian-associated ancestry cluster had fewer N-insertions in productive TCRs than the approximately 710-donor mean. According to the authors, the approach could potentially be generalized to other disease states and immunological phenotypes. A later analysis found that TCR association rates varied across HLA loci, with DRB1 alleles showing the most associated TCRs and HLA-C alleles the fewest. At a false discovery rate of 0.05, a later analysis linked 16,000 or so TCR beta sequences to specific HLA alleles. A group of highly shared sequence variants was considered likely to be a technical artifact of the sequencing pipeline.

Library generation was performed with the immunoSEQ multiplex PCR assay. A mixture of 60 forward primers for TCR Vbeta segments and 13 reverse primers for TCR Jbeta segments was used in the multiplex PCR. The CDR3 region of rearranged TCR beta genes was amplified from genomic DNA by a multiplex PCR assay. On the Illumina HiSeq System, the amplified TCR beta libraries were sequenced as 87-base-pair reads. In the paper's pipeline: A later analysis tallied some 79 million unique TCR beta chains across the 650 to 750 repertoires, and approximately 12 million of those chains were shared by two or more donors. A nearest-neighbor algorithm error-corrected the raw reads and collapsed the reads into unique sequences, merging closely related sequences to remove PCR and sequencing errors. Alignment of CDR3 sequences to IMGT reference sequences was used to assign V, D and J gene segments. For a sequence to be retained, a match of at least six nucleotides was required to both a V gene segment and a J gene segment. A rearrangement was called productive if the CDR3 had no stop codons and remained in frame with V and J, and every other rearrangement was called non-productive. Following IMGT convention, CDR3 was defined as the stretch from the second conserved V-encoded cysteine to the conserved J-encoded phenylalanine. The earlier analysis of 500 to 600 of the donors excluded sequences that lacked an unambiguous match to a single V gene segment. An earlier analysis of fewer than 650 of the donors classified V segments as functional when productive rearrangements were above 56.7% and as segregating when the standard deviation between donors was above 5%. A statistical classification framework was developed to diagnose cytomegalovirus status using the catalog of TCR beta chain sequences. A later analysis assigned V and J genes by comparing TCR nucleotide sequences with IMGT/GENE-DB human TR gene sequences. The TCRdist pipeline was used in a later analysis to assign CDR3 sequences and most-parsimonious VDJ recombination scenarios. In a later analysis, each TCR beta chain was defined by its CDR3 amino acid sequence together with its V-gene family, and reads without a unique V-gene family were excluded. A later analysis removed 500 to 600 highly shared, low-generation-probability nucleotide sequences to deal with suspected cross-contamination and a sequencing artifact. In a later analysis, a clonal expansion index was calculated for each public chain from normalized within-repertoire ranks of inferred template counts. In a later analysis, generation probabilities were computed using a VDJ recombination model fitted to out-of-frame rearrangements, and the results were checked against IGoR. A later analysis scored TCR-TCR, TCR-HLA and TCR-CMV co-occurrence with hypergeometric tests, applying a repertoire-size bias correction to TCR pairs. In a later analysis, false discovery rates were estimated by permuting HLA or CMV assignments 20 times. In a later analysis, co-occurring TCRs were grouped using DBSCAN, and TCRdist sequence similarity was added for clustering within HLA-allele-positive subsets. For co-occurrence clustering, repertoires with fewer than 30,000 or more than 120,000 public chains were excluded, along with five or six repertoires with anomalous nucleotide sharing. This is the immuneACCESS table as TCRdb keeps it, with only in-frame sequences that have V and J called. A part of the clones is gone; compared with another copy, unresolved V genes explain less than half, and the rest is unexplained. The DNA was the basis for D and trimming; V, J and clone size are from that table. The sample data list 100,000 or so clones, and about 68% of these were observed just once. Clones ranked in the top ten supply less than 15% of the sample.

The CDR3 spans 14 residues, from the cysteine through the phenylalanine. CDR3 DNA is the only sequence kept; it has 42 bases, read in frame from the first base. V is clipped by 0 bases and J by 4 bases, and the sequence between their germline boundaries is 9 bases long. According to the germline V gene (reference sequence), CDR1 reads GTSNPN and CDR2 reads SVGIG. This sequence originates from a male donor in good health and CMV-seropositive. Recombination connected TRBV30 to TRBJ1-4; 5 matching bases give a weak D call of TRBD1. Material: PBMCs. The nucleotide sequence reads as follows: TGTGCCTGGAGTGTACGGGGGAATAATGAAAAACTGTTTTTT. Its protein reads: CAWSVRGNNEKLFF. Extended through the reference TRBV30 and TRBJ1-4 proteins, this CDR3 yields the full variable domain: SQTIHQWPATLVQPVGSPLSLECTVEGTSNPNLYWYRQAAGRGLQLLFYSVGIGQISSEVPQNLSASRPQDRQFILSSKKLLLSDSGFYLCAWSVRGNNEKLFFGSGTQLSVL.